The clone carrying this T cell receptor beta chain has a count of ten or more. V was trimmed by 1 base and J by 9 bases, leaving 12 bases between them. This CDR3 has 14 amino acids. The V gene's germline CDR1 is LGHDT and CDR2 YNNKEL (reference sequence). This specimen comes from a study of T cells in Graves' hyperthyroidism and ophthalmopathy. What was amplified from RNA transcripts were TCR beta CDR3 regions. The TCR CDR3 first-round RT-PCR relied on the HTBI primer set. TCRdb passed the multiplex PCR reads through MiXCR, listing each CDR3 protein once. The table lists around 490,000 distinct CDR3 sequences, roughly 21% of them singletons, with around 50% in the top ten.

Sequencing was performed on blood. This sequence joins TRBV3-1 and TRBJ2-2; no firm D call. This TCR came from a man aged 40-49 years with Graves' ophthalmopathy. CDR3 coding DNA: TGTGCCAGCAGCCAAGCCTGGACCGACAGGGAGCTGTTTTTT. It encodes CASSQAWTDRELFF.